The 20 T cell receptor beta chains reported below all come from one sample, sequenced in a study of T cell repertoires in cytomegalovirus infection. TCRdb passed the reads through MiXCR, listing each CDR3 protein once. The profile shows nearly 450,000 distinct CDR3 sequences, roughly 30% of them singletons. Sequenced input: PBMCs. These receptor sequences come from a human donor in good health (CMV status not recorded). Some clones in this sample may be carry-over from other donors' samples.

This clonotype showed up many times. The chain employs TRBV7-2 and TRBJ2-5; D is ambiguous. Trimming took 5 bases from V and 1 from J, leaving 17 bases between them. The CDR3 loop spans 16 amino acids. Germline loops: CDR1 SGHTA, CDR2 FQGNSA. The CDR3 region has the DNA TGTGCCAGCAGCCCGCCCCCCGTGCGTGTCCAAGAGACCCAGTACTTC. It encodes CASSPPPVRVQETQYF.

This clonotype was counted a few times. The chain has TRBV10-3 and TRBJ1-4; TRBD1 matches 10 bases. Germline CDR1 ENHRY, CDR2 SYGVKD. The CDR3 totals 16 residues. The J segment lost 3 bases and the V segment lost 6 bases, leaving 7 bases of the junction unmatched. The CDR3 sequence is CAISQGTGEANEKLFF. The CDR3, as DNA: TGTGCCATCAGCCAAGGGACAGGGGAAGCTAATGAAAAACTGTTTTTT.

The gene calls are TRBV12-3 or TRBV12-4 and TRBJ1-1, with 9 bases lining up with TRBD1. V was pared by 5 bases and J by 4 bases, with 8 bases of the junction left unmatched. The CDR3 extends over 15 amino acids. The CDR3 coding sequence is TGTGCCAGCAGTCCGTGGACAGGGGCAGCCACTGAAGCTTTCTTT. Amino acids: CASSPWTGAATEAFF.

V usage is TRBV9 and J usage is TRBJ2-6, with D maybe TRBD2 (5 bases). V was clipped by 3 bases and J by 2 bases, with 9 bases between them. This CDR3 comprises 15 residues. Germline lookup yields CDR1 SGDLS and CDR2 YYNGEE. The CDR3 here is CASSDRGAGANVLTF. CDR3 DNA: TGTGCCAGCAGCGATCGGGGTGCTGGGGCCAACGTCCTGACTTTC.

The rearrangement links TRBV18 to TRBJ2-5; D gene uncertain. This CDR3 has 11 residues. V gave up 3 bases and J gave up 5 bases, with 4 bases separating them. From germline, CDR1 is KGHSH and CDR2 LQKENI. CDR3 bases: TGTGCCAGCTCACCGGACGAGACCCAGTACTTC. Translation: CASSPDETQYF.

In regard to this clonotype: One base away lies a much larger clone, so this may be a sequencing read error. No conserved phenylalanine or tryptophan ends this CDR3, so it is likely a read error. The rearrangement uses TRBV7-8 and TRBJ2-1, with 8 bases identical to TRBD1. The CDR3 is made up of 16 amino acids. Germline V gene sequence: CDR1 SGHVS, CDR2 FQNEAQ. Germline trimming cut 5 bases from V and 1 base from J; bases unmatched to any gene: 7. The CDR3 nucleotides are TGTGCCAGCAGCCTTAAGACAGGGGTTTCCTACAATGAGCAGTTCTTG. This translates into CASSLKTGVSYNEQFL.

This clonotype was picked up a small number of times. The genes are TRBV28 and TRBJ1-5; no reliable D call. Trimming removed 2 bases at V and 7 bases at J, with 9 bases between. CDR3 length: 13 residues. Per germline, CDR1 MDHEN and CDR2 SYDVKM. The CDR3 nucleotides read TGTGCCAGCAGTTTACACGGGAAACAGCCCCAGCATTTT. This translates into CASSLHGKQPQHF.

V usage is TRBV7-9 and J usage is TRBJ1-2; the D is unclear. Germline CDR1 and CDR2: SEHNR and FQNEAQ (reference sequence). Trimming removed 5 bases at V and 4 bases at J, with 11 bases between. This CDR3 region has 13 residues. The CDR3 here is CASSQSPGYGYTF. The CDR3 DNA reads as TGTGCCAGCAGCCAGTCCCCTGGCTATGGCTACACCTTC.

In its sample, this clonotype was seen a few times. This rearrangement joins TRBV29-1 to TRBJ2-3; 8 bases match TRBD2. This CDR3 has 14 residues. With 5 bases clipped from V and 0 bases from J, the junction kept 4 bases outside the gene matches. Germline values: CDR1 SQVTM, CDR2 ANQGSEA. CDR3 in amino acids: CSVRAGASTDTQYF. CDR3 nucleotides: TGCAGCGTTCGAGCGGGGGCGAGCACAGATACGCAGTATTTT.

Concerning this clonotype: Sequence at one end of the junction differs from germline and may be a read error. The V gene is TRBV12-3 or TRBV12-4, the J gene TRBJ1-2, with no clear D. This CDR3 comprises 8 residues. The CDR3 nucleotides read TGTGCCAGCAGTTTGGTAAATTTC. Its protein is CASSLVNF.

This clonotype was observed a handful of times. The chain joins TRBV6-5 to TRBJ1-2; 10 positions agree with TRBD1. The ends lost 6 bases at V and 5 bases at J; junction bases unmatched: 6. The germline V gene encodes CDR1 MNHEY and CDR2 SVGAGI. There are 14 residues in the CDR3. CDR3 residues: CASRPGQGNYGYTF. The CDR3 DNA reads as TGTGCCAGCAGACCGGGACAGGGGAATTATGGCTACACCTTC.

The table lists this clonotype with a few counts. Here the CDR3 reads CASSRYSLAGGLNEQFF. CDR3 sequence (DNA): TGTGCCAGCAGCCGCTATTCTCTAGCGGGGGGCCTCAATGAGCAGTTCTTC. The V gene is TRBV7-2, the J gene TRBJ2-1; 11 bases line up with TRBD2. V dropped 5 bases and J dropped 6; count of bases not matched to a gene: 12. CDR3 length: 17 amino acids. Germline lookup yields CDR1 SGHTA and CDR2 FQGNSA.

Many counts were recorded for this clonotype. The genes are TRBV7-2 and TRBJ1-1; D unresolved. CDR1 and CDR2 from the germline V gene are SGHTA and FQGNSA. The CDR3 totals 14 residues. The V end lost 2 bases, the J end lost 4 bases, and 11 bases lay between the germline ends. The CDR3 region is CASSLSRGSTEAFF. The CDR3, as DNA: TGTGCCAGCAGCTTATCGAGAGGGAGCACTGAAGCTTTCTTT.

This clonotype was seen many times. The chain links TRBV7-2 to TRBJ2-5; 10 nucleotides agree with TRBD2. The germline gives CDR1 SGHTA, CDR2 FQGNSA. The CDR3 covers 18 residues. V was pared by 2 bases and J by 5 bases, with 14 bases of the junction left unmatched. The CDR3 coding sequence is TGTGCCAGCAGCTTAAAAGCGGGGGGGCCGGTTTTTTCGGAGACCCAGTACTTC. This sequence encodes CASSLKAGGPVFSETQYF.

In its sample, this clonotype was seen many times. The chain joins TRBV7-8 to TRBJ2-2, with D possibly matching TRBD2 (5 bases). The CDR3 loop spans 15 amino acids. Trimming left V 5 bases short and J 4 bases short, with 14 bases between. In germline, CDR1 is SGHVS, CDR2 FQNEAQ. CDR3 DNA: TGTGCCAGCAGCCCAGCGGAGGTACTCACCGGGGAGCTGTTTTTT. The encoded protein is CASSPAEVLTGELFF.

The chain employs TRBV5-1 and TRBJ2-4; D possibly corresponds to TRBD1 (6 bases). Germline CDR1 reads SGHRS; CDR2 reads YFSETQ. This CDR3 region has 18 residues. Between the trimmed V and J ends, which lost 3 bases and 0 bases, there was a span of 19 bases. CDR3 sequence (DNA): TGCGCCAGCAGCTACCTTTCGAAGGGGGACATAGCCAAAAACATTCAGTACTTC. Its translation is CASSYLSKGDIAKNIQYF.

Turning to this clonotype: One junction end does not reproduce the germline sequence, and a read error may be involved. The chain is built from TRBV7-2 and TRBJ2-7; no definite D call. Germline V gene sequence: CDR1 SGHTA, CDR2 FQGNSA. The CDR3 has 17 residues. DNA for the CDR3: TGTGCCAGCAGCTTAGACGGGTCGGGCAAATACTCCTACGAGCCGTACTTC. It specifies CASSLDGSGKYSYEPYF.

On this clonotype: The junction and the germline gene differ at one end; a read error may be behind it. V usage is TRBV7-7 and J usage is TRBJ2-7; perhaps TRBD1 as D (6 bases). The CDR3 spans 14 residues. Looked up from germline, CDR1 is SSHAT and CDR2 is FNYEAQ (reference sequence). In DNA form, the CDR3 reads TGTGCTAGCAGCCCGAGGGGGAACGGCTACGAGCAGTACTTC. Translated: CASSPRGNGYEQYF.

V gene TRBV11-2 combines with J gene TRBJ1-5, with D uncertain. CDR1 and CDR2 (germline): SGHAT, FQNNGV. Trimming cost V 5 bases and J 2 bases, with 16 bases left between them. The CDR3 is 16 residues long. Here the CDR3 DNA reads TGTGCCAGCAGCCCGTCGGCCGACCCCCGCAATCAGCCCCAGCATTTT. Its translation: CASSPSADPRNQPQHF. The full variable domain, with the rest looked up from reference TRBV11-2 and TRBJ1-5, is EAGVAQSPRYKIIEKRQSVAFWCNPISGHATLYWYQQILGQGPKLLIQFQNNGVVDDSQLPKDRFSAERLKGVDSTLKIQPAKLEDSAVYLCASSPSADPRNQPQHFGDGTRLSIL.

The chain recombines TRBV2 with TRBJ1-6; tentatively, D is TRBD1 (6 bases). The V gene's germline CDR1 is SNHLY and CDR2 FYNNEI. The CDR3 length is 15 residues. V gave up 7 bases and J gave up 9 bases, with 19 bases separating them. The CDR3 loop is CASTPARGRGSPLHF. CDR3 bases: TGTGCCAGCACTCCTGCCAGGGGCAGAGGTTCACCCCTCCACTTT.